This T cell receptor beta chain was sequenced during a study of blood T cell repertoires in COVID-19. The V gene end was trimmed by 5 bases and the J gene end by 2 bases; junction bases not matched to a gene: 9. This CDR3 is built from 18 residues. Germline values: CDR1 SGHNT, CDR2 YYREEE (reference sequence). Measured with immunoSEQ multiplex PCR; TCRdb has only the in-frame clones, and not every one. The sample lists some 100,000 clones, around 80% occurring once. The TCR originated in a man aged 45-65 years with active or convalescent COVID-19. The specimen was peripheral blood. V is TRBV5-4 and J is TRBJ2-3; 15 nucleotides agree with TRBD2. The CDR3, as DNA: TGTGCCAGCAGTAGAGGACTAGCGGGGGGGCCTGTCACAGATACGCAGTATTTT. It specifies CASSRGLAGGPVTDTQYF.